The entry below gives a single T cell receptor beta chain sequence along with its context. The antigen is unknown. These data belong to a study of cytomegalovirus exposure and HLA in healthy donors. Study conclusions and caveats: Later analysis suggested links between common viral pathogens and several top significant clusters. Analysis was performed later, and it showed HLA-associated TCR beta chains to be more clonally expanded than equally common others.

The PCR had 60 Vbeta and 13 Jbeta primers. Sequencing was performed with immunoSEQ multiplex PCR; in TCRdb, only in-frame clones are kept and a portion is missing. This table lists some 62,000 clones. Sequencing used PBMCs. The origin of this receptor is a man aged 25-45 years in good health and CMV-seropositive.

The CDR3 DNA reads TGTGCCAGCAGCCGAGGTGTAGAAGGCTACACCTTC. Amino acids: CASSRGVEGYTF. The V call is TRBV7-9, the J call TRBJ1-2; D unresolved. Per germline, CDR1 SEHNR and CDR2 FQNEAQ (reference sequence). V was trimmed by 5 bases and J by 8 bases, leaving 12 bases between them. This CDR3 is built from 12 residues.